A selection of T cell receptor beta chains follows, all from one sample in a study of shared clonotypes between healthy human individuals. Here immunoSEQ multiplex PCR was the method, and the copy in TCRdb shows in-frame clones only, minus some. Seen here are approximately 2.5 million clones, around nine tenths observed once, and the top ten hold 0.11% to 0.15%. Source material: naive CD4+ T cells sorted from blood. The receptors come from a man between 18 and 35 years old in good health. Both conserved end residues are part of each CDR3. A D gene is named only where the DNA matches it firmly. Some rows mark clone size as missing; the rest say once, few, many or name a class of expanded clone.

clone_size	v_call	d_call	j_call	cdr3_nt	cdr3_aa
NA	TRBV2	TRBD2	TRBJ2-1	TGTGCCAGCAGTGGGGGACTAGCGGGAGCTGGTGAGCAGTTCTTC	CASSGGLAGAGEQFF
NA	TRBV11-2	NA	TRBJ2-7	TGTGCCAGCAGCTTAGAAAATGGACAGCTGAGCGAGCAGTACTTC	CASSLENGQLSEQYF
NA	TRBV29-1	NA	TRBJ2-7	TGCAGCGTTTCTACAGGACTACTCTACGAGCAGTACTTC	CSVSTGLLYEQYF
few	TRBV5-6	TRBD1	TRBJ1-2	TGTGCCAGCAGCGCCGTGCAGGGGGAAGAGGGCTACACCTTC	CASSAVQGEEGYTF
NA	TRBV19	TRBD1	TRBJ2-7	TGTGCCAGTCGGGGGACAGGGGCCTACGAGCAGTACTTC	CASRGTGAYEQYF
NA	TRBV25-1	TRBD1	TRBJ2-1	TGTGCCAGCAGTGAACAGGGGGCAGTGGATGAGCAGTTCTTC	CASSEQGAVDEQFF
NA	TRBV10-3	NA	TRBJ1-3	TGTGCCATCAGGGAACAGCCAACTCCTGGAAACACCATATATTTT	CAIREQPTPGNTIYF
NA	TRBV15	NA	TRBJ2-2	TGTGCCACCAGCAGAGCCGGCAGGACGAACACCGGGGAGCTGTTTTTT	CATSRAGRTNTGELFF
NA	TRBV30	TRBD1	TRBJ2-7	TGTGCCTACAAGAGACAGGGTAGCTCCTACGAGCAGTACTTC	CAYKRQGSSYEQYF
NA	TRBV6-5	NA	TRBJ1-1	TGTGCCAGCAGAGAGGGGCTGGTAGCTTTCTTT	CASREGLVAFF
NA	TRBV18	NA	TRBJ2-2	TGTGCCAGCTCACCTATGGGGACCGTGAACACCGGGGAGCTGTTTTTT	CASSPMGTVNTGELFF
NA	TRBV11-2	NA	TRBJ1-3	TGTGCCAGCAGCCGAATATCCTCTGGAAACACCATATATTTT	CASSRISSGNTIYF
NA	TRBV19	NA	TRBJ1-6	TGTGCCAGTAGTATCGGACAGTGGGTGGATTCACCCCTCCACTTT	CASSIGQWVDSPLHF
NA	TRBV19	TRBD2	TRBJ2-5	TGTGCCAGTAGTATAGCACTAGCGGGAGAGACCCAGTACTTC	CASSIALAGETQYF
NA	TRBV29-1	TRBD1	TRBJ1-2	TGCAGCGTTGGGGACAGGGTTGGCTACACCTTC	CSVGDRVGYTF
NA	TRBV7-9	NA	TRBJ2-2	TGTGCCAGCGGGTATGGAGACACCGGGGAGCTGTTTTTT	CASGYGDTGELFF
NA	TRBV5-6	TRBD1	TRBJ1-1	TGTGCCAGCAGTTCCCGGACAGGGGTCATCGACACTGAAGCTTTCTTT	CASSSRTGVIDTEAFF
NA	TRBV7-2	TRBD1	TRBJ1-2	TGTGCCAGCACGACAGGGATTAACTATGGCTACACCTTC	CASTTGINYGYTF
NA	TRBV19	TRBD1	TRBJ1-5	TGTGCCAGTAGTATAGATACCCCGGGACAGGGGCAGCCCCAGCATTTT	CASSIDTPGQGQPQHF
few	TRBV29-1	TRBD1	TRBJ2-7	TGCAGCGTTATGGGACAGGGGGCAGGGGAGCAGTACTTC	CSVMGQGAGEQYF